Listed below are T cell receptor beta chains from one sample, sequenced in a study of blood T cell repertoires in COVID-19. TCRdb's copy holds only in-frame clones and misses some; the assay was immunoSEQ multiplex PCR. The sample records 40,000 or so clones, more than 70% being singletons. Specimen: peripheral blood. The source of these receptors is a human donor in a cohort sampled during active COVID-19. The CDR3 runs from the conserved cysteine through the conserved F or W. The D gene is left open where the match is weak. Not every row has a clone size; where given, it reads once, few, many or a size class.

TRBV10-3	TRBD1	TRBJ1-2	once	TGTGCCCTCGGGACAGAAGCTAACTATGGCTACACCTTC	CALGTEANYGYTF
TRBV4-1	-	TRBJ2-7	-	TGCGCCAGCAGCCAAGATCAGGATAAGACACAGTACTTC	CASSQDQDKTQYF
TRBV7-2	TRBD1	TRBJ1-2	-	TGTGCCAGCAGCACCGGGACAGGGAACGGCTACACCTTC	CASSTGTGNGYTF
TRBV11-3	-	TRBJ2-2	-	TGTGCCAGCAGCTTTCGTCCGTACACCGGGGAGCTGTTTTTT	CASSFRPYTGELFF
TRBV5-1	-	TRBJ1-4	once	TGCGCCAGCAGCTTGGGGGCCCCGGCGGGTGGTGAAAAACTGTTTTTT	CASSLGAPAGGEKLFF
TRBV27	TRBD1	TRBJ1-2	-	TGTGCCAGCAAGCCCCGGGACAGGGTCTATGGCTACACCTTC	CASKPRDRVYGYTF
TRBV18	-	TRBJ1-2	-	TGTGCCAGCTCACCACGGAAGGAAGGGGTCTATGGCTACACCTTC	CASSPRKEGVYGYTF
TRBV15	-	TRBJ2-3	-	TGTGCCACCAGCAGAATGGGGGGAAGCACAGATACGCAGTATTTT	CATSRMGGSTDTQYF
TRBV6-5	-	TRBJ1-1	-	TGTGCCAGCAGTCCGACAGGATTTAACACTGAAGCTTTCTTT	CASSPTGFNTEAFF
TRBV7-9	-	TRBJ1-6	-	TGTGCCAGCAGCTTATCGGGGGGGAATTCACCCCTCCACTTT	CASSLSGGNSPLHF
TRBV3-1/TRBV3-2	-	TRBJ2-2	-	TGTGCCAGCAGCCAACGGCAGGAAACCGGGGAGCTGTTTTTT	CASSQRQETGELFF
TRBV11-2	TRBD2	TRBJ2-3	few	TGTGCCAGCAGTCCCTGGCGGCGGGGGGTCACAGATACGCAGTATTTT	CASSPWRRGVTDTQYF
TRBV4-1	-	TRBJ1-1	-	TGCGCCAGCAGCCCGACCCGGGGGAACACTGAAGCTTTCTTT	CASSPTRGNTEAFF
TRBV12-5	-	TRBJ2-1	-	TGTGCTAGTGGTTTGGTACCCTCTGCCCCCTACGGCTCCTACAATGAGCAGTTCTTC	CASGLVPSAPYGSYNEQFF
TRBV7-4	TRBD1	TRBJ1-6	-	TGTGCCAGCAGCTTAGTGTGGACAGGGACCTCCTCACCCCTCCACTTT	CASSLVWTGTSSPLHF
TRBV6-5	-	TRBJ2-7	-	TGTGCCAGCAGACCCGGTTGGCGGTACTACGAGCAGTACTTC	CASRPGWRYYEQYF
TRBV24-1	TRBD1	TRBJ2-2	-	TGTGCCACCAGTGATCCTCCGGGACAGGGCCCCGGGGAGCTGTTTTTT	CATSDPPGQGPGELFF
TRBV12-3/TRBV12-4	-	TRBJ2-7	-	TGTGCCAGCAGTTTACCCGGACAGACGCAGTACTTC	CASSLPGQTQYF
TRBV9	-	TRBJ2-5	once	TGTGCCAGCAGCGTACTAGCTACCCAAGAGACCCAGTACTTC	CASSVLATQETQYF
TRBV30	-	TRBJ1-4	once	TGTGCCTGGCGTCACCTCTTGGACAACACCCTGGCAACTAATGAAAAACTGTTTTTT	CAWRHLLDNTLATNEKLFF
TRBV5-4	TRBD2	TRBJ2-1	-	TGTGCCAGCAGCCTCCGACTAGCGGGGGGGGAAGGAGATGAGCAGTTCTTC	CASSLRLAGGEGDEQFF
TRBV9	-	TRBJ1-1	-	TGTGCCAGCAGCGTGTCAGACAACATGAACACTGAAGCTTTCTTT	CASSVSDNMNTEAFF
TRBV5-6	-	TRBJ2-7	once	TGTGCCAGCACCTCGTCGCTCAGGTTCTCCTACGAGCAGTACTTC	CASTSSLRFSYEQYF
TRBV7-2	-	TRBJ1-4	-	TGTGCCAGCAGCTTAGCGCGAGGGGGTGGGGAAAAACTGTTTTTT	CASSLARGGGEKLFF
TRBV7-2	-	TRBJ1-6	-	TGTGCCAGCAGCTTCGGACAGAGAGGATCACCCCTCCACTTT	CASSFGQRGSPLHF
TRBV6-6	-	TRBJ2-7	-	TGTGCCAGCAGTTACACGGCCTACGAGCAGTACTTC	CASSYTAYEQYF
TRBV5-1	-	TRBJ2-2	-	TGCGCCAGCAGCTTGGAACTCGCGAACACCGGGGAGCTGTTTTTT	CASSLELANTGELFF
TRBV19	-	TRBJ2-5	-	TGTGCCAGTAGGCCCTCCGGGACAAATATTGAGACCCAGTACTTC	CASRPSGTNIETQYF